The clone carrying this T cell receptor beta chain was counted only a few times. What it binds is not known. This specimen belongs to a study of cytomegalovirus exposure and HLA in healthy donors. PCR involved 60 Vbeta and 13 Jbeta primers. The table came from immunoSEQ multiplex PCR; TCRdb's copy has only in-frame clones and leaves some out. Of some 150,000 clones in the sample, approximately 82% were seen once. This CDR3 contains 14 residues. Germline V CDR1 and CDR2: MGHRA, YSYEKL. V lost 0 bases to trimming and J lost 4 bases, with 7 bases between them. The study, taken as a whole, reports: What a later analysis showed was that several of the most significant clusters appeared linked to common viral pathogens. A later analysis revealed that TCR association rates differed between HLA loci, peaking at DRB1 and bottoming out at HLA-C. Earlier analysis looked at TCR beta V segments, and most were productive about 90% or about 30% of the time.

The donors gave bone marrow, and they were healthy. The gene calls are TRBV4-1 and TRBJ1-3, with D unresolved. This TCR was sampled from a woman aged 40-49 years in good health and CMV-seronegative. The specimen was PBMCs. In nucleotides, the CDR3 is TGCGCCAGCAGCCAAGAGGGCAGAGGAAACACCATATATTTT. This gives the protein CASSQEGRGNTIYF.